This T cell receptor (beta chain) originates from a study of control samples from healthy donors and cancer patients. The CDR3 has 13 amino acids. V shed 3 bases and J shed 2 bases, with 8 bases lying between them. Germline CDR1 is GTSNPN and CDR2 is SVGIG (reference sequence). Clones were sequenced by immunoSEQ multiplex PCR, and TCRdb holds only the in-frame ones, with some missing. Counted here are 35,000 to 55,000 clones, 70% to 90% occurring once; the ten biggest clones make up 9.5% to 13%. The TCR comes from a woman aged 60-70 years with lung cancer. The rearrangement uses TRBV30 and TRBJ1-5; maybe TRBD1 (5 bases). The sample was PBMCs. As DNA, the CDR3 is TGTGCCTGGAGCCGGGACCGCAATCAGCCCCAGCATTTT. Translating it yields CAWSRDRNQPQHF. Looking up the rest from reference TRBV30 and TRBJ1-5 gives the full variable domain: SQTIHQWPATLVQPVGSPLSLECTVEGTSNPNLYWYRQAAGRGLQLLFYSVGIGQISSEVPQNLSASRPQDRQFILSSKKLLLSDSGFYLCAWSRDRNQPQHFGDGTRLSIL.